This is a list of T cell receptor beta chains from one sample in a study of CD8 T cells in ankylosing spondylitis. A single record per CDR3 protein comes from TCRdb applying MiXCR to the 5' RACE reads. The table includes more than 650,000 distinct CDR3 sequences, around 11% detected once. Sequenced input: blood, either unsorted or a sorted T cell fraction (not recorded which). Receptor source: a male donor with ankylosing spondylitis. The conserved cysteine and the conserved F or W are not part of the CDR3 here. Rows give clone size only sometimes, using once, few, many, or a class for an expanded clone.

>TRBJ2-5|TRBV29-1|many
SVEGGGRFETQY
>TRBJ1-3|TRBV7-8|few
ASSLTSAGNTIY
>TRBJ2-7|TRBV7-2|few
ASSPFLGRLDEQY
>TRBJ2-7|TRBV20-1|-
SARDTWDDEQY
>TRBJ2-1|TRBV7-2|few
ASSPWRENEQF
>TRBJ2-7|TRBV7-2|-
ASSLGAMLREQY
>TRBJ2-5|TRBV7-6|few
ASSLPVEGPETQY
>TRBJ1-6|TRBV6-1|few
ASTREGVNSPLH
>TRBJ2-1|TRBV9|few
ASSAAGSSYNEQF
>TRBJ1-2|TRBV5-1|few
ASSLVAGPPYGYT
>TRBJ2-2|TRBV12-3/TRBV12-4|many
ASSLRGVEAGELF
>TRBJ2-2|TRBV20-1|many
SAREGTATGELF
>TRBJ1-5|TRBV28|few
ASSGGQNNQPQH
>TRBJ1-1|TRBV7-9|-
ASSSGSMNTEAF
>TRBJ2-1|TRBV19|-
ASSRRIAGEVYNEQF
>TRBJ1-2|TRBV6-1|-
ASSEQGRYGYT
>TRBJ2-5|TRBV10-3|-
AIRAAGTSGGYQETQY
>TRBJ1-2|TRBV7-2|-
ASSSRRGGGDDGYT
>TRBJ2-7|TRBV5-1|few
ASSLGLNEQY
>TRBJ1-1|TRBV6-1|-
ASTSSFGDLTVSEAF
>TRBJ2-3|TRBV20-1|-
SASSRADTQY
>TRBJ1-5|TRBV20-1|few
SARGAEYSNQPQH
>TRBJ2-5|TRBV7-2|-
ASSPASGGAETQY
>TRBJ1-1|TRBV12-3/TRBV12-4|many
ASRVAAENEAF
>TRBJ1-2|TRBV9|few
ASSVGGGLWYGYT
>TRBJ1-1|TRBV20-1|-
SATSRVGWNKNTEAF
>TRBJ2-1|TRBV6-2/TRBV6-3|few
ASSNTLLLASNEQF
>TRBJ2-2|TRBV4-2|few
ASSQDSGTGELF
>TRBJ2-1|TRBV10-3|few
AIRGGRSYNEQF
>TRBJ1-1|TRBV20-1|few
SASRQGNTEAF
>TRBJ2-1|TRBV20-1|many
SARHGQGNYEQF
>TRBJ2-5|TRBV3-1|-
ASSQASGSRKTQY
>TRBJ2-2|TRBV10-2|few
ASKKGGRGSGTGELF
>TRBJ2-6|TRBV5-1|few
ASGDPGANVLT
>TRBJ1-2|TRBV7-8|-
ASSSDRVVRGYT
>TRBJ2-1|TRBV7-8|many
ASSLDAYSYNEQF
>TRBJ2-3|TRBV6-5|-
ASRLAPSTDTQY
>TRBJ2-3|TRBV20-1|few
SARWSSDTQY
>TRBJ1-5|TRBV7-9|few
ASSRDILDQH
>TRBJ2-3|TRBV28|many
ASSLWGRGTDTQY
>TRBJ2-5|TRBV20-1|-
SARDVAGNQETQY
>TRBJ2-5|TRBV6-6|few
ASSRWLETQY
>TRBJ2-3|TRBV12-3/TRBV12-4|many
ASNQRGTDTQY
>TRBJ1-4|TRBV5-1|few
ASSLLGLRDEKLF
>TRBJ2-2|TRBV12-3/TRBV12-4|-
ASSSPLESNTGELF